This TCR beta chain stems from a study of memory CD4+ T cells and cytomegalovirus serostatus. This CDR3 has 13 amino acids. V was pared by 5 bases and J by 3 bases, with 10 bases between. Per germline, CDR1 GTSNPN and CDR2 SVGIG (reference sequence). Original processing notes: Out-of-frame sequences were removed, leaving 2 million to 2.5 million distinct TCRbeta sequences. Generated by immunoSEQ multiplex PCR, the TCRdb table keeps only in-frame clones and is missing some. V and J calls plus clone size are reproduced from that table; the DNA served to infer D and trimming. This repertoire shows about 60,000 clones, less than 85% found once; its top ten account for approximately 0.5%. Single viable CD3+CD4+CD8-CD45RO+ cells were sorted as the memory CD4+ T cells. Donors' CMV status reflects serum IgG against pp150, pp28, p38, p52.

The TCR sequence derives from an adult in good health and CMV-seronegative. Some clones in this sample may be carry-over from other donors' samples. The rearrangement uses TRBV30 and TRBJ2-2; D possibly corresponds to TRBD1 (5 bases). Sequencing input: memory CD4+ T cells from blood. CDR3 nucleotides: TGTGCCTGGGCAGGGTGGGACACCGGGGAGCTGTTTTTT. Protein sequence: CAWAGWDTGELFF.